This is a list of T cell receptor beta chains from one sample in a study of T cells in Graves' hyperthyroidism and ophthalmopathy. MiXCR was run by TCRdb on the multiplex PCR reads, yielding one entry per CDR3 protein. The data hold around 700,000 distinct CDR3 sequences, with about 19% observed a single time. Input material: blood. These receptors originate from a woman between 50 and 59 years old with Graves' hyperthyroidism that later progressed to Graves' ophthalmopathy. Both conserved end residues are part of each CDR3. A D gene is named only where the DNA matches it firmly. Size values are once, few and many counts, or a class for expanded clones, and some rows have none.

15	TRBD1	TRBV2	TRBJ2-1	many	TGTGCCAGCAGACGGGACAGGAGCTCCTACAATGAGCAGTTCTTC	CASRRDRSSYNEQFF
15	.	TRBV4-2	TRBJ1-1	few	TGTGCCAGCAGCCAAGGGCGGAGGGGGACGACTGAAGCTTTCTTT	CASSQGRRGTTEAFF
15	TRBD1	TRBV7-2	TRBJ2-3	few	TGTGCCAGCAGCCACAGGGGTGCTGGGGTTGATACGCAGTATTTT	CASSHRGAGVDTQYF
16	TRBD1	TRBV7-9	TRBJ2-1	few	TGTGCCAGCAGCCTAAAAAGGACAGGGGTCGACAATGAGCAGTTCTTC	CASSLKRTGVDNEQFF
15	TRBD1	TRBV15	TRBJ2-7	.	TGTGCCACCAGCAGGGCCGGGACAGGGGTTCGCGAGCAGTACTTC	CATSRAGTGVREQYF
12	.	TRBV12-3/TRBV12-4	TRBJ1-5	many	TGTGCCAGCACCCGCCTTAATTCGCCCCAGCATTTT	CASTRLNSPQHF
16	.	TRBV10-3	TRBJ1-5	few	TGTGCCATCAGTGATTCATTGACAGGTCGCAATCAGCCCCAGCATTTT	CAISDSLTGRNQPQHF
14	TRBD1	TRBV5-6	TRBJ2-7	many	TGTGCCAGCAGCGGGGACAGGGGACGAATCGAGCAGTACTTC	CASSGDRGRIEQYF
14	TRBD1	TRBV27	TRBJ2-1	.	TGTGCCAGTTCGGACAGGGTTTTTTTTGATGAGCAGTTCTTC	CASSDRVFFDEQFF
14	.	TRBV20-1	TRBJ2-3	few	TGCAGTGCCTCATCCCACCTCGGCACAGATACGCAGTATTTT	CSASSHLGTDTQYF
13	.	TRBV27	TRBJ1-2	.	TGTGCCAGCAGTTTTTCCTCCAGCAGGGGCTACACCTTC	CASSFSSSRGYTF
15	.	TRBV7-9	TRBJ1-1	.	TGTGCCAGCAGCTTAGGTATAGCGGTGAACACTGAAGCTTTCTTT	CASSLGIAVNTEAFF
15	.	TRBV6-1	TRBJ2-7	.	TGTGCCAGCAGCCCGAGCGCCGGGACCTCCGGCGAGCAGTACTTC	CASSPSAGTSGEQYF
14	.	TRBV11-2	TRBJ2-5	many	TGTGCCAGCAGCTGGCGGAAAGAAGAAGAGACCCAGTACTTC	CASSWRKEEETQYF
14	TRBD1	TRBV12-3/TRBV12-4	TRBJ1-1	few	TGTGCCAGCAGCGGGACAGGGCAGAACACTGAAGCTTTCTTT	CASSGTGQNTEAFF
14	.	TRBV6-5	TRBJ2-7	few	TGTGCCAGCAGTTACTCGGACAGCCCCTACGAGCAGTACTTC	CASSYSDSPYEQYF
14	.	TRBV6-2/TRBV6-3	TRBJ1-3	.	TGTGCCAGCAGTGCCAGGCCCTCTGGAAACACCATATATTTT	CASSARPSGNTIYF
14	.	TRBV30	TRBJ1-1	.	TGTGCCTGGACAAGGGGGGGAGGCGGAACTGAAGCTTTCTTT	CAWTRGGGGTEAFF
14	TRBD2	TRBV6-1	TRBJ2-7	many	TGTGCCAGCGCAAGGACTAGCGGCTCCTACGAGCAGTACTTC	CASARTSGSYEQYF
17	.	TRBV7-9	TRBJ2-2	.	TGTGCCAGCAGCCTCCCCGGCGGGGGCCTTAACACCGGGGAGCTGTTTTTT	CASSLPGGGLNTGELFF
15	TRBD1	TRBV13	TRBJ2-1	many	TGTGCCAGCAGCTTTCCGGGACAGGGGGCCGATGAGCAGTTCTTC	CASSFPGQGADEQFF
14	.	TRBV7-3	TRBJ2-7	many	TGTGCCAGCAGCTTAACTGGGGACAACTACGAGCAGTACTTC	CASSLTGDNYEQYF
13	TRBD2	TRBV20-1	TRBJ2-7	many	TGCAGTGCTAGGGGGACTAGCGGCTACGAGCAGTACTTC	CSARGTSGYEQYF
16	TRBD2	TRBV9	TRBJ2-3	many	TGTGCCAGCAGCGAGGGACTAGCCCAAAAGGTAGATACGCAGTATTTT	CASSEGLAQKVDTQYF
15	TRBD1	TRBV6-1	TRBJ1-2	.	TGTGCCAGCAGTCTCGACAGGGCCCTCCCCGATGGCTACACCTTC	CASSLDRALPDGYTF
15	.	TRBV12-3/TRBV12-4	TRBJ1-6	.	TGTGCCAGCAGTCTACTGGGGACTCGGGATCCACCCCTCCACTTT	CASSLLGTRDPPLHF
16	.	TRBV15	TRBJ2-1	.	TGTGCCACCAGCAAGACTTTACCGGGACTTTACAATGAGCAGTTCTTC	CATSKTLPGLYNEQFF
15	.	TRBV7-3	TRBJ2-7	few	TGTGCCAGCAGCTTTAATGGGGGGGCCCCGTACGAGCAGTACTTC	CASSFNGGAPYEQYF
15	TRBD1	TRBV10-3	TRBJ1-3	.	TGTGCCATCAGTTCAGAGGGGGCGCCGGGAAACACCATATATTTT	CAISSEGAPGNTIYF
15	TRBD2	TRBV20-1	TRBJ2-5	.	TGCAGTGCCGCGGGACTAGCGGGGGTAATGGAGACCCAGTACTTC	CSAAGLAGVMETQYF
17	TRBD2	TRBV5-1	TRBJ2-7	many	TGCGCCAGCAGCTTGACGCCTGCGGGGGGGCCTTTAGGCGAGCAGTACTTC	CASSLTPAGGPLGEQYF
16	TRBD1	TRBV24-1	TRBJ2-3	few	TGTGCCACCAGTGTCGTGGACAGGGTCGGCACAGATACGCAGTATTTT	CATSVVDRVGTDTQYF
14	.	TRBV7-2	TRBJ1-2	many	TGTGCCAGCAGCTTAATTGGATCAGGGTATGGCTACACCTTC	CASSLIGSGYGYTF
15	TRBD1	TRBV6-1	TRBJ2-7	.	TGTGCCAGCAGCCCCCCTGGGGACAGGGGGTACGAGCAGTACTTC	CASSPPGDRGYEQYF
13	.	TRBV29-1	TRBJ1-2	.	TGCAGCGTTGTCAGGGATAGGAACTATGGCTACACCTTC	CSVVRDRNYGYTF
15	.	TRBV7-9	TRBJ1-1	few	TGTGCCAGCAGCCCTGTTTTTAGCGAGAACACTGAAGCTTTCTTT	CASSPVFSENTEAFF
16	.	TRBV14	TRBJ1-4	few	TGTGCCAGCAGCCCCACAGGCGGCGCAACTAATGAAAAACTGTTTTTT	CASSPTGGATNEKLFF
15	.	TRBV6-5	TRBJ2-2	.	TGTGCCAGCAGTTACGATAGGGGGAACACCGGGGAGCTGTTTTTT	CASSYDRGNTGELFF
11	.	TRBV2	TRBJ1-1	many	TGTGCCAGCGCCAGGGGCACTGAAGCTTTCTTT	CASARGTEAFF
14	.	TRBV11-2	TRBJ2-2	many	TGTGCCAGCAGCCCCGGGCCTCCCCCCGGGGAGCTGTTTTTT	CASSPGPPPGELFF
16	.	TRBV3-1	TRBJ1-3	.	TGTGCCAGCAACCCGTCGCTCGGGGGGACTGGAAACACCATATATTTT	CASNPSLGGTGNTIYF
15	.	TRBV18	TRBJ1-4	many	TGTGCCAGCTCACCAACGTTTGCAACTAATGAAAAACTGTTTTTT	CASSPTFATNEKLFF